This T cell receptor beta chain is drawn from a study of identical twins. With 7 bases removed from V and 7 bases from J, the gap between germline ends came to 14 bases. CDR3 size: 12 residues. Germline CDR1 reads SGHVS; CDR2 reads FQNEAQ. Unique molecular identifiers were in the cDNA, with template-switch universal primer binding. Each CDR3 protein gets one entry after TCRdb re-called the 5' RACE reads with MiXCR. The repertoire includes 250,000 to 300,000 distinct CDR3 sequences, roughly 9% of them detected once, and approximately 7% sits in the top ten. Notes on the study in general: Abundant cord blood beta clonotypes carried fewer insertions; memory repertoires showed none.

To note about this clonotype: The antigen remains unidentified.

The sample was also reused in another study, on yellow fever vaccine responses in identical twins. Turning to that study: Twins' T cell vaccine responses reportedly looked partly convergent, partly personalized.

The sample taken for sequencing was CD8+ T cells sorted from blood. The chain is built from TRBV7-8 and TRBJ2-7, with D tentatively TRBD1 (5 bases). The TCR sequence derives from a woman younger than 35 in good health. CDR3 in DNA: TGTGCCAGCATAGCCAGGGTAGGAGAGCAGTACTTC. Its protein product is CASIARVGEQYF.